Each of the 27 T cell receptor beta chains below was sequenced from the same sample in a study of blood T cells in healthy people across ages. Then a second PCR, running roughly 7 to 11 cycles, was carried out with a sample-barcoded 5' primer and a J-beta primer mix. MiXCR, applied by TCRdb to the 5' RACE reads, yields one record per CDR3 protein. This sample has 800,000 or so distinct CDR3 sequences; approximately 25% occur once, and the top ten carry approximately 3.7%. The same data also went into a second study, on T cells of mothers and their children.

The sample taken for sequencing was blood. The receptors were gathered from a boy aged 5-17 years in good health.

The chain has TRBV25-1 and TRBJ2-3, with TRBD1 as a possible D gene (6 bases). V was trimmed by 4 bases and J by 4 bases, leaving 21 bases between them. The CDR3 is 17 residues long. Germline loops: CDR1 MGHDK, CDR2 SYGVNS. This CDR3 reads CASSGPPSSTGSDTQYF. In DNA, the CDR3 is TGTGCCAGCAGTGGGCCGCCCTCATCAACAGGGTCAGATACGCAGTATTTT.

This chain connects TRBV6-1 to TRBJ2-3, with 7 bases lining up with TRBD1. The CDR3 spans 14 residues. V shed 5 bases, J shed 6 bases, and the junction held 8 bases outside the gene matches. Germline V CDR1 and CDR2: MNHNS, SASEGT. CDR3 in DNA: TGTGCCAGCAGTATACGGGACAGTTCGGATACGCAGTATTTT. Translated, it gives CASSIRDSSDTQYF.

This clonotype occurred a few times. The chain joins TRBV7-9 to TRBJ1-2; D uncertain. V was shortened by 1 base and J by 6 bases, with 6 bases between the two germline ends. The CDR3 covers 12 residues. The germline V gene has CDR1 SEHNR and CDR2 FQNEAQ (reference sequence). The chain's CDR3 is CASSLGRDGYTF. The DNA of the CDR3 is TGTGCCAGCAGCTTAGGTCGGGATGGCTACACCTTC.

The chain couples TRBV7-2 to TRBJ2-7, with 9 bases fitting TRBD1. Germline CDR1 and CDR2: SGHTA and FQGNSA. The CDR3 has 14 amino acids. The ends lost 7 bases at V and 1 base at J; junction bases unmatched: 5. Here the CDR3 reads CASISDRGSYEQYF. The CDR3 DNA reads TGTGCCAGCATCTCGGACAGGGGATCCTACGAGCAGTACTTC.

This clonotype occurred a few times. V is TRBV20-1 and J is TRBJ2-7, with D hard to call. The CDR3 is 13 amino acids. CDR1 is DFQATT and CDR2 is SNEGSKA in the germline V gene (reference sequence). Trimming stripped 5 bases from V and 0 bases from J, with 11 bases between. For the CDR3, the DNA is TGCAGTGCTGTGGACGACAACTCCTACGAGCAGTACTTC. Protein sequence: CSAVDDNSYEQYF.

As DNA, the CDR3 is TGTGCCAGCAGCTTAGTGCGGACCAACACCGGGGAGCTGTTTTTT. Translated: CASSLVRTNTGELFF. The rearrangement joins TRBV7-9 to TRBJ2-2; D unclear. From germline, CDR1 is SEHNR and CDR2 FQNEAQ (reference sequence). Trimming took 1 base from V and 2 from J, leaving 8 bases between them. This CDR3 has 15 residues.

The J gene is TRBJ2-1, the V gene TRBV12-3 or TRBV12-4; D may be TRBD1 (5 bases). The V end was cut by 2 bases, the J end by 4 bases, with 18 bases between. CDR3 length equals 17 residues. CDR3 sequence (DNA): TGTGCCAGCAGTTTAAGATTGCAGGGCCCCTCTTACAATGAGCAGTTCTTC. This sequence encodes CASSLRLQGPSYNEQFF.

The J gene is TRBJ1-4, the V gene TRBV4-1; D remains unclear. Germline V CDR1 and CDR2: MGHRA, YSYEKL. The CDR3 extends over 15 amino acids. The germline V and J ends were trimmed by 4 bases and 0 bases, with 9 bases remaining between them. DNA of the CDR3: TGCGCCAGCAGCCTGCTGGATGCAACTAATGAAAAACTGTTTTTT. Its protein is CASSLLDATNEKLFF.

The CDR3 DNA reads as TGTGCCAGCAGGCCAGAGAATCAGCCCCAGCATTTT. Protein: CASRPENQPQHF. The chain links TRBV6-6 to TRBJ1-5; D is ambiguous. Germline V gene sequence: CDR1 MNHNY, CDR2 SVGAGI (reference sequence). The CDR3 consists of 12 residues. V shed 6 bases and J shed 4 bases, with 7 bases lying between them.

The genes are TRBV27 and TRBJ2-7; 9 nucleotides align to TRBD1. Looked up from germline, CDR1 is MNHEY and CDR2 is SMNVEV (reference sequence). Losses at the gene ends were 3 bases for V and 5 bases for J; bases not matched to a gene: 5. CDR3 size: 14 residues. DNA for the CDR3: TGTGCCAGCAGTTTCGGGACAGGGCCCGACGAGCAGTACTTC. It translates to CASSFGTGPDEQYF.

The CDR3 region has the DNA TGTGCCAGCAGCGCACCGAACCACAGGGGTTACGAGCAGTACTTC. This sequence encodes CASSAPNHRGYEQYF. The chain couples TRBV7-8 to TRBJ2-7; TRBD1 matches at 7 bases. This CDR3 comprises 15 residues. The germline gives CDR1 SGHVS, CDR2 FQNEAQ. The V segment lost 5 bases and the J segment 4 bases; nucleotides outside the gene matches: 11.

A few counts support this clonotype. The chain uses TRBV6-2 or TRBV6-3 and TRBJ2-7; 9 bases map to TRBD1. V shed 7 bases, J shed 0 bases, and the junction held 7 bases outside the gene matches. This CDR3 spans 15 amino acids. Germline CDR1 and CDR2: MNHEY and SVGEGT. This CDR3 is CASNSGGQGSYEQYF. Written as DNA, the CDR3 is TGTGCCAGCAACTCGGGGGGACAGGGCTCCTACGAGCAGTACTTC.

This chain links TRBV29-1 with TRBJ1-2; D ambiguous. The CDR3 is 10 residues long. The germline V gene encodes CDR1 SQVTM and CDR2 ANQGSEA. The germline V and J ends were trimmed by 6 bases and 8 bases, with 10 bases remaining between them. CDR3 bases: TGCAGCGTCGACGCCCGAGGCTACACCTTC. Encoded protein: CSVDARGYTF.

The chain uses TRBV2 and TRBJ1-1; TRBD1 might be the D (6 bases). Germline assignment: CDR1 SNHLY and CDR2 FYNNEI. This CDR3 region has 14 residues. Trimming removed 3 bases from V and 4 bases from J, with 12 bases in between. CDR3 protein: CASSDYRAVTEAFF. The DNA of the CDR3 is TGTGCCAGCAGTGATTACAGGGCGGTCACTGAAGCTTTCTTT. The variable domain in full, with the rest retrieved from reference TRBV2 and TRBJ1-1, is EPEVTQTPSHQVTQMGQEVILRCVPISNHLYFYWYRQILGQKVEFLVSFYNNEISEKSEIFDDQFSVERPDGSNFTLKIRSTKLEDSAMYFCASSDYRAVTEAFFGQGTRLTVV.

The CDR3 protein is CASSSFFSGTTSTGELFF. The CDR3 region has the DNA TGTGCCAGCAGCTCCTTCTTTAGCGGGACGACGAGCACCGGGGAGCTGTTTTTT. The V call is TRBV11-2, the J call TRBJ2-2, with 8 bases identical to TRBD2. Germline trimming cut 4 bases from V and 4 bases from J; bases unmatched to any gene: 14. The V gene's germline CDR1 is SGHAT and CDR2 FQNNGV. This CDR3 is 18 amino acids long.

The V gene is TRBV20-1, the J gene TRBJ2-3; tentatively, D is TRBD1 (6 bases). Germline CDR1 is DFQATT and CDR2 is SNEGSKA (reference sequence). The CDR3 has 15 amino acids. V was clipped by 0 bases and J by 6 bases, with 16 bases between them. The CDR3 DNA reads TGCAGTGCTAGAGAACAGGGATCCGGCATCGATACGCAGTATTTT. Translation gives CSAREQGSGIDTQYF.

The V gene is TRBV25-1, the J gene TRBJ2-5, with TRBD1 matching 11 bases. The DNA end is a closer match to TRBJ2-7, so the J assignment may be wrong. CDR3 length: 15 residues. Germline V gene lookup returns CDR1 MGHDK and CDR2 SYGVNS. The CDR3 region is CASSKGQGASYEQYF. CDR3 coding DNA: TGTGCCAGCAGTAAAGGACAGGGGGCCTCCTACGAGCAGTACTTC.

The chain employs TRBV29-1 and TRBJ2-1; D might be TRBD1 (5 bases). The CDR3 extends over 16 amino acids. CDR1 is SQVTM and CDR2 is ANQGSEA in the germline V gene. V dropped 0 bases and J dropped 6 bases, with 18 bases sitting between them. DNA for the CDR3: TGCAGCGTTGAAGATCCCAGGGCTCAAGGCACCAATGAGCAGTTCTTC. Translation: CSVEDPRAQGTNEQFF.

The rearrangement links TRBV21-1 to TRBJ2-7; TRBD2, the table's D call, lacks a check against the DNA. The end of the DNA fits TRBJ2-5 better, so the J call may be wrong. TRBV21-1 is a pseudogene. CDR3 size: 16 residues. CDR3 sequence reads: CASRDGRGQQQETQYF. Written as DNA, the CDR3 is TGTGCCAGCAGGGATGGCCGAGGGCAGCAACAAGAGACCCAGTACTTC.

This chain's CDR3 is CAGRGLAGEWGTDTQYF. The CDR3, as DNA: TGTGCCGGAAGGGGACTAGCGGGAGAGTGGGGAACAGATACGCAGTATTTT. The chain links TRBV7-8 to TRBJ2-3, with 14 bases lining up with TRBD2. The CDR3 loop spans 17 amino acids. The trim removed 11 bases at V and 3 bases at J, leaving 13 bases unmatched. Germline CDR1 SGHVS, CDR2 FQNEAQ.

The rearrangement joins TRBV28 to TRBJ2-1; possible D gene TRBD2, 6 bases. Trimming shortened V by 5 bases and J by 5 bases, and 13 bases separated the two germline ends. CDR1 MDHEN and CDR2 SYDVKM come from the germline V gene. The CDR3 length is 14 residues. The CDR3, as DNA: TGTGCCAGCAGTCCATCGGGAGTTGACAATGAGCAGTTCTTC. It codes for CASSPSGVDNEQFF.

V gene TRBV9 combines with J gene TRBJ1-1; D might be TRBD1 (5 bases). This CDR3 has 15 residues. The ends were cut back, 3 bases at V and 2 bases at J, with 14 bases in the middle. The V gene's germline CDR1 is SGDLS and CDR2 YYNGEE. The CDR3 spells CASSAGKRGNTEAFF. The CDR3 DNA follows: TGTGCCAGCAGCGCCGGTAAGAGGGGCAACACTGAAGCTTTCTTT.

This clonotype showed up just a few times. The genes are TRBV12-3 or TRBV12-4 and TRBJ2-3; D is unresolved. V lost 8 bases to trimming and J lost 6 bases, with 15 bases between them. CDR3 length: 13 residues. The CDR3 here is CASSVSGADTQYF. In DNA, the CDR3 is TGTGCCAGCTCCGTTAGTGGTGCGGATACGCAGTATTTT.

This clonotype has just a few counts. At one end the junction does not follow the germline gene, possibly because of a read error. The chain recombines TRBV6-2 or TRBV6-3 with TRBJ2-5; a weak D match, TRBD1 (6 bases). Per germline, CDR1 MNHEY and CDR2 SVGEGT. The CDR3 covers 16 residues. CDR3 DNA: TGTGCCAGCAGATACTCCGGGACAACCGTCCAAGAGACCCAGTACTTC. Its protein product is CASRYSGTTVQETQYF.

This chain joins TRBV29-1 and TRBJ2-5, with D unclear. CDR3 length equals 12 residues. CDR1 is SQVTM, CDR2 ANQGSEA, per germline. With 6 bases removed from V and 2 bases from J, the gap between germline ends came to 10 bases. The CDR3 spells CSVTGIQETQYF. The CDR3 nucleotides read TGCAGCGTAACGGGTATTCAAGAGACCCAGTACTTC.

In the case of this clonotype: A junction boundary mismatches the germline segment, possibly from a read error. This chain links TRBV4-2 with TRBJ2-1; D is uncertain. The germline V gene encodes CDR1 LGHNA and CDR2 YNFKEQ. The CDR3 extends over 15 amino acids. CDR3 sequence reads: CASGQEASSYNEQFF. DNA for the CDR3: TGTGCCAGCGGCCAAGAAGCCAGCTCCTACAATGAGCAGTTCTTC.

The V gene is TRBV7-3, the J gene TRBJ1-2; 8 bases align to TRBD1. The junction had 5 bases not matched to a gene; V was cut back by 5 bases and J by 6 bases. The CDR3 sequence is 13 residues long. The V gene's germline CDR1 is SGHTA and CDR2 FQGTGA. CDR3 in amino acids: CASSRTGTDGYTF. DNA of the CDR3: TGTGCCAGCAGCCGGACAGGGACGGATGGCTACACCTTC.